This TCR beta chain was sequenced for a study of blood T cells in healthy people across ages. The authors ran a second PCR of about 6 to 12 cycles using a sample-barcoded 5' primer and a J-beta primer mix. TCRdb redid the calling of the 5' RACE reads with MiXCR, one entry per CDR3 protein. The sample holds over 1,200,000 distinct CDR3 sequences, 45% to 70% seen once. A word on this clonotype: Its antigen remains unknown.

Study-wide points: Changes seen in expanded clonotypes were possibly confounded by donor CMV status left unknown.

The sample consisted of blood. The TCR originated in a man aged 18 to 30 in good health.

The DNA for the CDR3 is TGTGCCAGCAGCCAAACCCCTGGACACCTCAGGGGTCAAGAGACCCAGTACTTC. Amino acid sequence: CASSQTPGHLRGQETQYF. The V and J genes are TRBV14 and TRBJ2-5; D might be TRBD1 (6 bases). V lost 2 bases and J 2 bases, leaving 21 bases between the germline ends. Looked up from germline, CDR1 is SGHDN and CDR2 is FVKESK. The length of the CDR3 is 18 residues. The full variable domain, its missing parts supplied by reference TRBV14 and TRBJ2-5, is EAGVTQFPSHSVIEKGQTVTLRCDPISGHDNLYWYRRVMGKEIKFLLHFVKESKQDESGMPNNRFLAERTGGTYSTLKVQPAELEDSGVYFCASSQTPGHLRGQETQYFGPGTRLLVL.